A few counts support the clone carrying this T cell receptor (beta chain). Its target is not known. This CDR3 has 14 amino acids. The germline V gene encodes CDR1 LNHDA and CDR2 SQIVND (reference sequence). V was clipped by 1 base and J by 2 bases, with 8 bases between them. Each TCR beta library was made by quantitative 5'-RACE that incorporated molecular barcodes. TCRdb called the 5' RACE reads again in MiXCR, with one record for every CDR3 protein. The data show 350,000 or so distinct CDR3 sequences, roughly 8% seen once. The source of the sample is a study of CD8 T cells in ankylosing spondylitis. Points from the study as a whole: A TCR beta motif made of about eight highly homologous variants seemed typical of ankylosing spondylitis blood. Clones linked to disease were reported to show significant enrichment in matched ankylosing spondylitis synovial fluid.

The sequenced sample consisted of blood, either unsorted or a sorted T cell fraction (not recorded which). This TCR came from a male donor with ankylosing spondylitis. The V gene is TRBV19, the J gene TRBJ1-1; D gene unclear. This CDR3 reads CASSIGNPNTEAFF. Written as DNA, the CDR3 is TGTGCCAGTAGTATAGGGAACCCAAACACTGAAGCTTTCTTT.